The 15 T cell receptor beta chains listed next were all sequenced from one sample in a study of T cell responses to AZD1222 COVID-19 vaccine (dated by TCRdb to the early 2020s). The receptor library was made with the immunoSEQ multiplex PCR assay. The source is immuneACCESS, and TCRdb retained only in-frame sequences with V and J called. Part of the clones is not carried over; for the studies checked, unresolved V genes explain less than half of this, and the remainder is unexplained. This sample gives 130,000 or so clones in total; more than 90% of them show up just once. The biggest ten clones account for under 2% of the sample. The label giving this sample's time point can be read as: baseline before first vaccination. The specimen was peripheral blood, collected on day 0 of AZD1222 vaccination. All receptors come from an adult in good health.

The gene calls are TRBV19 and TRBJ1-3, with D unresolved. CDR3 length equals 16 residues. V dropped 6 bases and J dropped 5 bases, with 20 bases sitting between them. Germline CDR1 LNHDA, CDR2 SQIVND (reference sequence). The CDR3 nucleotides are TGTGCCAGTAGCGGCATAACAAACAGTCGAAGAAACACCATATATTTT. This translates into CASSGITNSRRNTIYF.

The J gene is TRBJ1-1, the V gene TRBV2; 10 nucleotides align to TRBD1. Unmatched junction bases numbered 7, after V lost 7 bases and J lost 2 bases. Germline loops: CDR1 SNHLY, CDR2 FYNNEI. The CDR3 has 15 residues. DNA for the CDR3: TGTGCCAGCACACCGGGACAGGGGTTTAACACTGAAGCTTTCTTT. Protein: CASTPGQGFNTEAFF.

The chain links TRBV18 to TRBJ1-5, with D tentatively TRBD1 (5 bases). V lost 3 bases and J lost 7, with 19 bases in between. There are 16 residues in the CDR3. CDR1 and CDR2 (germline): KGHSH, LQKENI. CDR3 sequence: CASSPGGRGVNQPQHF. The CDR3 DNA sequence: TGTGCCAGCTCACCCGGGGGAAGAGGGGTAAACCAGCCCCAGCATTTT.

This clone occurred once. The DNA of the CDR3 is TGTGCCAGCAGTGAAGAAAGGATTAGCGGGAGCCGGAGGGAGACCCAGTACTTC. Translating it yields CASSEERISGSRRETQYF. The J gene is TRBJ2-5, the V gene TRBV6-1; 9 bases fit TRBD2. CDR1 and CDR2 (germline): MNHNS, SASEGT. The CDR3 has 18 amino acids. Trimming cost V 1 base and J 5 bases; bases outside gene matches: 14.

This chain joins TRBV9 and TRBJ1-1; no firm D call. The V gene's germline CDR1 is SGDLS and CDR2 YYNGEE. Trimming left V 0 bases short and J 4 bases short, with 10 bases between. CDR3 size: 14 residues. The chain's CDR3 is CASSVEERVTEAFF. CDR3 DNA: TGTGCCAGCAGCGTAGAGGAGCGGGTCACTGAAGCTTTCTTT.

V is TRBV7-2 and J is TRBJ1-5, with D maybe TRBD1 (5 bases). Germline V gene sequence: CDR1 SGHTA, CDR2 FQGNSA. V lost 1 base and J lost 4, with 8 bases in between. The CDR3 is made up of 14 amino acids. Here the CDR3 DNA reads TGTGCCAGCAGCTTAGGACAGAAGAATCAGCCCCAGCATTTT. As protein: CASSLGQKNQPQHF.

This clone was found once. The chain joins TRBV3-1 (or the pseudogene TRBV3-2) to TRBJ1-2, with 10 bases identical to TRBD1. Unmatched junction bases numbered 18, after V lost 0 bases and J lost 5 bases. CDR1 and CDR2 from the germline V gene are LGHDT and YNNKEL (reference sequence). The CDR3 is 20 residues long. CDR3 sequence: CASSQDWYNGQGELSYGYTF. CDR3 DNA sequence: TGTGCCAGCAGCCAAGACTGGTACAATGGACAGGGGGAACTTAGTTATGGCTACACCTTC.

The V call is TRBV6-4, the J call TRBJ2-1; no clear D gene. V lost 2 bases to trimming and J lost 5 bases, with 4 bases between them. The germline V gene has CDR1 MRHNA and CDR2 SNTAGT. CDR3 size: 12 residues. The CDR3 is CASSDANNEQFF. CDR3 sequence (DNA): TGTGCCAGCAGTGACGCAAACAATGAGCAGTTCTTC.

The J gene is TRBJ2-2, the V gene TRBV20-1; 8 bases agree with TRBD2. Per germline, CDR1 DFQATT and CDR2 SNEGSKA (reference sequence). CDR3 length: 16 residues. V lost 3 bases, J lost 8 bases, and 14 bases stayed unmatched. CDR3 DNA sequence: TGCAGTGCTAGTGGTGGGATTAGCGGGATCCTGGGGGAGCTGTTTTTT. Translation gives CSASGGISGILGELFF.

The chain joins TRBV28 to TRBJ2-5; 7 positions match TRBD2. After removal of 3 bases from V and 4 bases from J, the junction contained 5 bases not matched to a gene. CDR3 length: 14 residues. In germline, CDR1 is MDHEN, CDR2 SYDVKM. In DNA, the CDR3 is TGTGCCAGCAGTTTCCCGGGGGGACGAGAGACCCAGTACTTC. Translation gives CASSFPGGRETQYF.

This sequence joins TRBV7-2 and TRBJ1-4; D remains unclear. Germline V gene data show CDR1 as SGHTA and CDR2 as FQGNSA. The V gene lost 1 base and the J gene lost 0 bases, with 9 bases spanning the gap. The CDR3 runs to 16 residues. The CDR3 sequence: CASSLGETTTNEKLFF. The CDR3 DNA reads TGTGCCAGCAGCTTAGGGGAGACGACAACTAATGAAAAACTGTTTTTT.

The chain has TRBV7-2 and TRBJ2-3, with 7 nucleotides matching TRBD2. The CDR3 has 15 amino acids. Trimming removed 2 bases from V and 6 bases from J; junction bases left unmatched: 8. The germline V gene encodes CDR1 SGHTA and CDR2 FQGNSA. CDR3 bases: TGTGCCAGCAGCTTAAGGAGGACTAGTACGGATACGCAGTATTTT. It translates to CASSLRRTSTDTQYF.

CDR3 loop: CASSASPTGYGYTF. Written as DNA, the CDR3 is TGTGCCAGCAGCGCCAGCCCGACAGGGTATGGCTACACCTTC. V usage is TRBV7-2 and J usage is TRBJ1-2; 7 bases map to TRBD1. The CDR3 has 14 amino acids. The V gene end was trimmed by 5 bases and the J gene end by 5 bases; junction bases not matched to a gene: 8. In germline, CDR1 is SGHTA, CDR2 FQGNSA. The full variable domain, completed using reference TRBV7-2 and TRBJ1-2, is GAGVSQSPSNKVTEKGKDVELRCDPISGHTALYWYRQSLGQGLEFLIYFQGNSAPDKSGLPSDRFSAERTGGSVSTLTIQRTQQEDSAVYLCASSASPTGYGYTFGSGTRLTVV.

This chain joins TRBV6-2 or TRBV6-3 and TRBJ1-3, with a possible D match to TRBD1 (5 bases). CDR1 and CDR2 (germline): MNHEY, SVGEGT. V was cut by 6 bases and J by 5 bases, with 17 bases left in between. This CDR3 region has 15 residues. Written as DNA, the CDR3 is TGTGCCAGCAGCAACGCGGACAATCGAAGAAACACCATATATTTT. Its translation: CASSNADNRRNTIYF.

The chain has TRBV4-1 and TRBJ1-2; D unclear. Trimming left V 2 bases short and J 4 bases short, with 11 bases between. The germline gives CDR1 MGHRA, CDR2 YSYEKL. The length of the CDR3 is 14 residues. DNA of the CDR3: TGCGCCAGCAGCCAAATCCGGAGATTCTATGGCTACACCTTC. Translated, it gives CASSQIRRFYGYTF.